A selection of T cell receptor beta chains follows, all from one sample in a study of blood T cells in healthy people across ages. One entry per CDR3 protein results from TCRdb running MiXCR on the 5' RACE reads. The sample lists hundreds of thousands of distinct CDR3 sequences, 58% occurring once. The sequenced sample consisted of blood. All receptors derive from a man in his thirties or forties in good health. CDR3s include the opening cysteine and the closing phenylalanine or tryptophan. The order of the fields is clone size, D gene, V gene, J gene, CDR3 protein, CDR3 DNA. D genes are given only for firm matches. A row's size may be missing; if present it is once, few, many or a size class.

.	.	TRBV9	TRBJ2-1	CASSQRDFPPNEQFF	TGTGCCAGCAGTCAAAGGGACTTTCCGCCCAATGAGCAGTTCTTC
.	.	TRBV6-5	TRBJ1-2	CASSYSVTDKNGYTF	TGTGCCAGCAGTTACTCAGTAACAGATAAAAATGGCTACACCTTC
.	.	TRBV6-5	TRBJ1-5	CASRADGAGSQPQHF	TGTGCCAGCAGGGCTGACGGCGCGGGCAGTCAGCCCCAGCATTTT
few	TRBD2	TRBV6-1	TRBJ2-3	CASRQSPGGASGTDTQYF	TGTGCCAGCAGACAATCCCCCGGGGGGGCGTCCGGCACAGATACGCAGTATTTT
few	.	TRBV20-1	TRBJ1-1	CSARDRETRAEAFF	TGCAGTGCTAGAGATCGTGAGACCCGGGCTGAAGCTTTCTTT
.	.	TRBV6-1	TRBJ2-1	CARSEYDTGRYREQFF	TGTGCCCGCAGTGAATACGATACAGGGAGATACCGCGAGCAGTTCTTC
.	TRBD2	TRBV27	TRBJ2-3	CASSAGLAGWPDTQYF	TGTGCCAGCAGTGCCGGACTAGCGGGTTGGCCAGATACGCAGTATTTT
.	TRBD1	TRBV5-6	TRBJ2-3	CASSEGQTITDTQYF	TGTGCCAGCAGCGAGGGACAGACTATCACAGATACGCAGTATTTT
once	.	TRBV4-3	TRBJ1-6	CASSQDLLGKSSYNSPLHF	TGCGCCAGCAGCCAAGATCTTTTAGGGAAAAGCTCCTATAATTCACCCCTCCACTTT
.	.	TRBV6-5	TRBJ2-7	CASRLAHACEQYF	TGTGCCAGCAGGCTAGCGCATGCCTGCGAGCAGTACTTC
.	.	TRBV27	TRBJ1-6	CASRVGLGISPLHF	TGTGCCAGCAGGGTCGGCTTGGGGATTTCACCCCTCCACTTT
.	TRBD2	TRBV27	TRBJ2-3	CASRGTSGRTQYF	TGTGCCAGCAGAGGGACTAGCGGCCGAACGCAGTATTTT
.	.	TRBV9	TRBJ2-1	CASSLRRDSRAHEQFF	TGTGCCAGCAGCCTCAGGAGGGACTCACGAGCCCATGAGCAGTTCTTC
once	.	TRBV20-1	TRBJ2-1	CSTSPTVGSYNEQFF	TGCAGTACTAGCCCTACAGTGGGCTCCTACAATGAGCAGTTCTTC
.	.	TRBV6-5	TRBJ2-3	CASSQSRGRDTQYF	TGTGCCAGCAGCCAAAGCCGGGGGAGAGATACGCAGTATTTT
.	.	TRBV20-1	TRBJ2-7	CSAAADGSYEQYF	TGCAGTGCTGCGGCCGATGGTTCCTACGAGCAGTACTTC
.	.	TRBV15	TRBJ1-2	CATSRGADVFYGYTF	TGTGCCACCAGCAGGGGGGCAGATGTTTTCTATGGCTACACCTTC
.	.	TRBV4-2	TRBJ2-3	CASSSQTRPSTDTQYF	TGTGCCAGCAGCTCCCAGACCCGCCCGAGCACAGATACGCAGTATTTT
.	.	TRBV7-9	TRBJ2-1	CASGAPNEQFF	TGTGCCAGCGGCGCCCCCAATGAGCAGTTCTTC
.	.	TRBV6-6	TRBJ2-6	CASSYSDSSGANVLTF	TGTGCCAGCAGTTACTCGGACAGCTCTGGGGCCAACGTCCTGACTTTC
.	.	TRBV11-1	TRBJ2-7	CASSPGIQNSCEQYF	TGTGCCAGCAGCCCAGGGATCCAGAACTCCTGCGAGCAGTACTTC
few	.	TRBV7-8	TRBJ2-5	CASSSPWTEPSGTQYF	TGTGCCAGCAGCTCCCCCTGGACGGAGCCCTCGGGTACCCAGTACTTC